The 10 T cell receptor beta chains reported below all come from one sample, sequenced in a study of blood T cell repertoires in COVID-19. TCRdb's copy holds only in-frame clones and misses some; the assay was immunoSEQ multiplex PCR. This repertoire shows around 250,000 clones, 70% to 85% found once; its top ten account for over 14%. Material for sequencing was PBMCs or T cells enriched from blood (not recorded which). The receptors originated from a man aged 35 to 55 who had recovered from COVID-19.

V and J are TRBV7-9 and TRBJ2-1; tentatively, D is TRBD2 (6 bases). V shed 5 bases and J shed 4 bases, with 18 bases lying between them. The CDR3 has 16 residues. Germline V lookup: CDR1 SEHNR, CDR2 FQNEAQ (reference sequence). CDR3 sequence reads: CASSPGTTGGYNEQFF. The CDR3 nucleotides read TGTGCCAGCAGCCCCGGGACGACCGGGGGTTACAATGAGCAGTTCTTC.

The sample holds one count of this clone. The chain is built from TRBV7-2 and TRBJ1-4; D unresolved. The germline V gene encodes CDR1 SGHTA and CDR2 FQGNSA. V dropped 4 bases and J dropped 8 bases, with 14 bases sitting between them. This CDR3 has 14 residues. The CDR3 DNA reads TGTGCCAGCAGCTACCTTCGGGCTAGCGAAAAACTGTTTTTT. Residues: CASSYLRASEKLFF.

The V and J genes are TRBV2 and TRBJ1-4; D remains unclear. Germline CDR1 is SNHLY and CDR2 is FYNNEI. The CDR3 is 14 amino acids. The V end lost 2 bases, the J end lost 7 bases, and 11 bases lay between the germline ends. CDR3 region: CASSELAVGEKLFF. In nucleotides, the CDR3 is TGTGCCAGCAGTGAATTGGCGGTTGGTGAAAAACTGTTTTTT.

This clone was recorded once. J is TRBJ2-7 and V is TRBV12-3 or TRBV12-4; D might be TRBD2 (6 bases). The CDR3 has 13 residues. V was pared by 6 bases and J by 2 bases, with 11 bases between. The CDR3 coding sequence is TGTGCCAGCAGCTCTAGCGCTCCCTACGAGCAGTACTTC. It yields the protein CASSSSAPYEQYF.

The chain uses TRBV18 and TRBJ1-5; D gene uncertain. The CDR3 sequence is 13 residues long. Germline CDR1 reads KGHSH; CDR2 reads LQKENI. V lost 3 bases and J lost 4, with 7 bases in between. In DNA, the CDR3 is TGTGCCAGCTCACCGAACATAAATCAGCCCCAGCATTTT. Amino acid sequence: CASSPNINQPQHF.

Points on this clone: Other DNA sequences from this sample encode an identical CDR3 as well. The CDR3 region is CASSLGRAYEQYF. The CDR3, as DNA: TGCGCCAGCAGCCTCGGGAGGGCCTACGAGCAGTACTTC. The chain carries TRBV5-1 and TRBJ2-7; 8 nucleotides match TRBD2. V shed 4 bases, J shed 2 bases, and the junction held 2 bases outside the gene matches. The CDR3 sequence is 13 residues long. CDR1 and CDR2 from the germline V gene are SGHRS and YFSETQ.

The CDR3 DNA sequence: TGTGCCAGCAGCTTGACAGGGGGCGAAGAAAAACTGTTTTTT. Protein sequence: CASSLTGGEEKLFF. This chain uses TRBV9 with TRBJ1-4, with 10 bases matching TRBD1. The CDR3 loop spans 14 amino acids. Per germline, CDR1 SGDLS and CDR2 YYNGEE. After removal of 4 bases from V and 8 bases from J, the junction contained 5 bases not matched to a gene.

This clone has more than one count but fewer than ten. The chain carries TRBV14 and TRBJ1-2, with 9 bases matching TRBD1. This CDR3 is 15 amino acids long. The germline gives CDR1 SGHDN, CDR2 FVKESK. Trimming took 5 bases from V and 2 from J; bases not matched to a gene: 6. Here the CDR3 DNA reads TGTGCCAGCAGCAAGTACGGACAGGGGAACTATGGCTACACCTTC. Translation: CASSKYGQGNYGYTF.

The chain couples TRBV3-1 (or the pseudogene TRBV3-2) to TRBJ1-1; the D is unclear. V was shortened by 1 base and J by 10 bases, with 10 bases between the two germline ends. Germline V CDR1 and CDR2: LGHDT, YNNKEL (reference sequence). CDR3 length: 12 amino acids. In nucleotides, the CDR3 is TGTGCCAGCAGCCAAGGTCCCGCGAGAGCTTTCTTT. Translated: CASSQGPARAFF.

This sequence joins TRBV14 and TRBJ2-1; 13 nucleotides align to TRBD2. Germline V gives CDR1 SGHDN, CDR2 FVKESK. V dropped 0 bases and J dropped 4; count of bases not matched to a gene: 6. The CDR3 spans 18 residues. DNA for the CDR3: TGTGCCAGCAGCCAAGACGGCCGACTAGCGGGGGGATACAATGAGCAGTTCTTC. Its protein is CASSQDGRLAGGYNEQFF.